This T cell receptor beta chain stems from a study of regulatory T cells in long-lasting Graves disease. Study-level information: Persistence in Graves' disease denoted antithyroid drug use beyond 5 years alongside positive TSH receptor antibodies.

Broader study findings: TCR diversity was lower in persistent than newly diagnosed Graves' disease. TRBV28, TRBJ1-2 and TRBJ2-5 were favored in persistent disease. The study found persistent patients shared more public clonotypes (2,741) than new patients (approximately 970).

Time point denoted: persistent/refractory GD, antithyroid drugs over 5 years with positive TRAb. There was RNA extracted from PBMCs, and the TCR library was made from it. V dropped 5 bases and J dropped 0 bases, with 14 bases sitting between them. Germline assignment: CDR1 SGHVT and CDR2 SQSDAQ. The CDR3 is 16 residues long. In its sample, this clonotype was seen a few times. Its antigen is undetermined. Assembly of TCR beta libraries relied on iRepertoire HTBI primers together with Arm-PCR of CDR3 regions. TCRdb fed the multiplex PCR reads into MiXCR, producing one record per CDR3 protein. The data show some 440,000 distinct CDR3 sequences, with about a fifth seen just once and less than 9% held by the top ten.

The sample was peripheral blood mononuclear cells (PBMCs), taken when the disease was refractory, from a patient treated with antithyroid drugs. The TCR sequence derives from a female donor with Graves disease. The chain recombines TRBV7-4 with TRBJ1-5; no firm D call. CDR3 DNA: TGTGCCAGCAGCCTGGGAGCCGGCTATAGCAATCAGCCCCAGCATTTT. This sequence encodes CASSLGAGYSNQPQHF. Together with reference TRBV7-4 and TRBJ1-5, the CDR3 gives the full variable domain: GAGVSQSPRYKVAKRGRDVALRCDSISGHVTLYWYRQTLGQGSEVLTYSQSDAQRDKSGRPSGRFSAERPERSVSTLKIQRTEQGDSAVYLCASSLGAGYSNQPQHFGDGTRLSIL.